These 22 T cell receptor beta chains were sequenced from one sample in a study of blood T cell repertoires in COVID-19. Generated by immunoSEQ multiplex PCR, the TCRdb table keeps only in-frame clones and is missing some. The profile covers some 77,000 clones, with around four fifths appearing a single time and 1.8% taken by the ten largest. The material sequenced was peripheral blood. These TCRs come from a woman aged 55-70 years with acute or convalescent COVID-19.

J is TRBJ1-2 and V is TRBV19, with D possibly TRBD1 on 6 matching bases. The CDR3 is made up of 13 amino acids. V was cut by 6 bases and J by 2 bases, with 10 bases left in between. Germline V lookup: CDR1 LNHDA, CDR2 SQIVND (reference sequence). The chain's CDR3 is CASRQGYNYGYTF. The CDR3 region has the DNA TGTGCCAGTAGACAGGGTTACAACTATGGCTACACCTTC.

This chain links TRBV6-5 with TRBJ2-7, with D possibly matching TRBD2 (6 bases). Germline V gene sequence: CDR1 MNHEY, CDR2 SVGAGI. This CDR3 has 12 amino acids. CDR3 loop: CATAGQSYEQYF. CDR3 nucleotides: TGTGCTACCGCGGGGCAGTCCTACGAGCAGTACTTC.

V and J are TRBV6-5 and TRBJ1-6, with 8 bases fitting TRBD1. Trimming took 8 bases from V and 0 from J; bases not matched to a gene: 3. The CDR3 has 15 residues. Germline values: CDR1 MNHEY, CDR2 SVGAGI. CDR3 DNA: TGTGCCAGCCGGACAGGGAACTCCTATAATTCACCCCTCCACTTT. Protein sequence: CASRTGNSYNSPLHF.

V and J are TRBV3-1 (or the pseudogene TRBV3-2) and TRBJ2-4, with 10 bases matching TRBD2. Trimming at V came to 1 base and at J to 0 bases, leaving 6 bases not matched to a gene. Germline V gives CDR1 LGHDT, CDR2 YNNKEL (reference sequence). The length of the CDR3 is 18 residues. CDR3 in DNA: TGTGCCAGCAGCCAAGCCCTAGCGGGAGCTGTAGCCAAAAACATTCAGTACTTC. The encoded protein is CASSQALAGAVAKNIQYF.

The chain employs TRBV27 and TRBJ1-5; the D is unclear. This CDR3 has 14 amino acids. Deletions cut 1 base from V and 7 bases from J, with 11 bases between. Germline V gene lookup returns CDR1 MNHEY and CDR2 SMNVEV (reference sequence). CDR3 sequence reads: CASSLYARTQPQHF. Written as DNA, the CDR3 is TGTGCCAGCAGTTTATACGCGCGAACCCAGCCCCAGCATTTT.

V and J are TRBV5-1 and TRBJ2-2; 9 nucleotides align to TRBD1. The germline V gene encodes CDR1 SGHRS and CDR2 YFSETQ. With V trimmed by 4 bases and J by 7 bases, 5 bases remained unmatched. This CDR3 spans 14 amino acids. The CDR3 loop reads CASSRDRDDGELFF. The CDR3 DNA is TGCGCCAGCAGCCGGGACAGGGACGACGGGGAGCTGTTTTTT.

The V call is TRBV2, the J call TRBJ1-6, with 7 positions matching TRBD1. The germline V gene has CDR1 SNHLY and CDR2 FYNNEI. There are 15 residues in the CDR3. V lost 3 bases and J lost 7; bases outside the gene matches: 6. CDR3 region: CASSEGTDQNSPLHF. CDR3 bases: TGTGCCAGCAGTGAGGGGACAGACCAAAATTCACCCCTCCACTTT.

The V call is TRBV27, the J call TRBJ1-5; D perhaps matches TRBD1 (5 bases). The CDR3 has 13 amino acids. Trimming pared 6 bases from V and 4 bases from J, leaving 10 bases between. Germline lookup yields CDR1 MNHEY and CDR2 SMNVEV (reference sequence). The CDR3 DNA reads as TGTGCCAGCAGAAGACAGCTAAATCAGCCCCAGCATTTT. It codes for CASRRQLNQPQHF.

V gene TRBV5-6 combines with J gene TRBJ1-2; unclear D gene. CDR3 size: 14 residues. V was cut by 2 bases and J by 2 bases, with 10 bases left in between. Germline CDR1 and CDR2: SGHDT and YYEEEE. The CDR3 loop reads CASSFSRPNYGYTF. CDR3 sequence (DNA): TGTGCCAGCAGCTTTTCCAGGCCGAACTATGGCTACACCTTC.

The chain has TRBV29-1 and TRBJ1-2; D is possibly TRBD1 (6 bases). Trimming shortened V by 4 bases and J by 5 bases, and 14 bases separated the two germline ends. The CDR3 consists of 13 residues. The germline gives CDR1 SQVTM, CDR2 ANQGSEA. CDR3 amino acids: CSVGTDRTYGYTF. The CDR3 coding sequence is TGCAGCGTTGGGACGGACAGAACATATGGCTACACCTTC. The full variable domain, completed using reference TRBV29-1 and TRBJ1-2, is SAVISQKPSRDICQRGTSLTIQCQVDSQVTMMFWYRQQPGQSLTLIATANQGSEATYESGFVIDKFPISRPNLTFSTLTVSNMSPEDSSIYLCSVGTDRTYGYTFGSGTRLTVV.

The chain combines TRBV5-4 with TRBJ2-7; 10 bases line up with TRBD1. Germline values: CDR1 SGHNT, CDR2 YYREEE (reference sequence). V shed 4 bases, J shed 1 base, and the junction held 5 bases outside the gene matches. The CDR3 covers 15 residues. CDR3 amino acids: CASSRDRGRSYEQYF. The CDR3 nucleotides are TGTGCCAGCAGCCGCGACAGGGGGCGGTCCTACGAGCAGTACTTC.

V and J are TRBV3-1 (or the pseudogene TRBV3-2) and TRBJ2-3; possibly TRBD2 for D (7 bases). The germline CDR1 and CDR2 sequences are LGHDT and YNNKEL (reference sequence). CDR3 length: 15 amino acids. Trimming removed 1 base from V and 4 bases from J, with 12 bases in between. CDR3 in amino acids: CASSQGGLAADTQYF. CDR3 in DNA: TGTGCCAGCAGCCAAGGGGGGCTAGCGGCAGATACGCAGTATTTT.

J is TRBJ2-3 and V is TRBV24-1, with unresolved D. The CDR3 is made up of 14 amino acids. V was pared by 4 bases and J by 2 bases, with 9 bases between. CDR1 and CDR2 from the germline V gene are KGHDR and SFDVKD. The CDR3 nucleotides are TGTGCCACCAGTGAGAGTCCCTCCACAGATACGCAGTATTTT. Its translation: CATSESPSTDTQYF.

Written as DNA, the CDR3 is TGTGCCAGCAGCTCTGGGGCAGGGAGGGGTGAAAAACTGTTTTTT. Protein sequence: CASSSGAGRGEKLFF. The rearrangement uses TRBV7-8 and TRBJ1-4, with D possibly being TRBD1 (5 bases). Trimming cost V 4 bases and J 7 bases, with 16 bases left between them. Germline V gene data show CDR1 as SGHVS and CDR2 as FQNEAQ. CDR3 length equals 15 residues.

The chain combines TRBV10-2 with TRBJ2-2; 7 nucleotides line up with TRBD2. CDR3 length: 15 residues. Germline CDR1 is WSHSY and CDR2 is SAAADI. V dropped 3 bases and J dropped 1; count of bases not matched to a gene: 2. CDR3 in DNA: TGCGCCAGCAGTGACAGCGGGGTGAACACCGGGGAGCTGTTTTTT. It specifies CASSDSGVNTGELFF.

This clone was observed once. The rearrangement links TRBV3-1 (or the pseudogene TRBV3-2) to TRBJ1-6, with D perhaps matching TRBD1 (5 bases). The ends were cut back, 4 bases at V and 8 bases at J, with 15 bases in the middle. The CDR3 spans 15 residues. Germline values: CDR1 LGHDT, CDR2 YNNKEL (reference sequence). The CDR3 sequence is CASSLSSGFHSPLHF. In DNA form, the CDR3 reads TGTGCCAGCAGCCTCTCGTCAGGGTTTCATTCACCCCTCCACTTT.

The CDR3 DNA follows: TGTGCCAGCAGCCCAAAGGGAGGACAGGGGTTCTCCTACGAGCAGTACTTC. Its protein product is CASSPKGGQGFSYEQYF. V usage is TRBV11-2 and J usage is TRBJ2-7; 9 nucleotides align to TRBD1. Germline assignment: CDR1 SGHAT and CDR2 FQNNGV. The CDR3 loop spans 17 amino acids. J lost 0 bases, V lost 5 bases, and 11 bases had no gene match. Combining the CDR3 with reference TRBV11-2 and TRBJ2-7 gives the whole variable domain EAGVAQSPRYKIIEKRQSVAFWCNPISGHATLYWYQQILGQGPKLLIQFQNNGVVDDSQLPKDRFSAERLKGVDSTLKIQPAKLEDSAVYLCASSPKGGQGFSYEQYFGPGTRLTVT.

This sequence joins TRBV9 and TRBJ2-6; weak D call: TRBD2 (5 bases). Deletions cut 0 bases from V and 1 base from J, with 14 bases between. The V gene's germline CDR1 is SGDLS and CDR2 YYNGEE. The length of the CDR3 is 18 residues. This chain's CDR3 is CASSVGWSGKSGANVLTF. The DNA of the CDR3 is TGTGCCAGCAGCGTAGGGTGGTCGGGAAAGTCTGGGGCCAACGTCCTGACTTTC.

This clone came up a few times. The chain is built from TRBV19 and TRBJ1-1; possible D gene TRBD1, 5 bases. There are 14 residues in the CDR3. The germline V gene has CDR1 LNHDA and CDR2 SQIVND (reference sequence). V lost 8 bases to trimming and J lost 5 bases, with 18 bases between them. The CDR3 region has the DNA TGTGCCAGTTTCTCAGGATCGGGGGGGACTGAAGCTTTCTTT. It specifies CASFSGSGGTEAFF.

The gene calls are TRBV3-1 (or the pseudogene TRBV3-2) and TRBJ1-6; a possible D gene is TRBD1 (6 bases). From germline, CDR1 is LGHDT and CDR2 YNNKEL (reference sequence). Deletions cut 4 bases from V and 7 bases from J, with 14 bases between. CDR3 length: 15 residues. CDR3 loop: CASSPTRDTNSPLHF. The DNA of the CDR3 is TGTGCCAGCAGCCCTACTCGGGACACCAATTCACCCCTCCACTTT.

V and J are TRBV6-6 and TRBJ1-5; tentatively, D is TRBD1 (5 bases). The CDR3 is 12 amino acids. Trimming took off 7 bases at V and 6 bases at J, with 10 bases between the two ends. CDR1 and CDR2 (germline): MNHNY, SVGAGI (reference sequence). This CDR3 reads CASIDRIQPQHF. CDR3 coding DNA: TGTGCCAGCATTGACAGAATTCAGCCCCAGCATTTT.

The genes are TRBV7-9 and TRBJ2-7; D is possibly TRBD2 (6 bases). V was pared by 1 base and J by 2 bases, with 15 bases between. The germline V gene has CDR1 SEHNR and CDR2 FQNEAQ (reference sequence). CDR3 length: 16 amino acids. The CDR3: CASSLVPGARPYEQYF. The CDR3 DNA follows: TGTGCCAGCAGCTTAGTCCCGGGAGCGAGACCCTACGAGCAGTACTTC.